This entry lists 8 T cell receptor beta chains sequenced from one sample in a study of CD8+ T cells in alopecia areata. Treatment specified: oral pan-JAK inhibitor, 5-10 mg twice daily. RNA extraction was followed by reverse transcription into cDNA, which acted as the sequencing template. The table came from immunoSEQ multiplex PCR; TCRdb's copy has only in-frame clones and leaves some out. The sample consists of about 180,000 clones, roughly 53% of them appearing once. Sequenced material: CD8+ T cells sorted from blood, taken at week 24, from a patient treated with tofacitinib. The source of these receptors is a human donor with alopecia areata.

This chain links TRBV14 with TRBJ1-2, with 8 bases that match TRBD1. V shed 1 base, J shed 7 bases, and the junction held 5 bases outside the gene matches. The CDR3 totals 14 residues. The germline CDR1 and CDR2 sequences are SGHDN and FVKESK. Written as DNA, the CDR3 is TGTGCCAGCAGCCAAGGGACAGGGCATCGTGGCTACACCTTC. Protein sequence: CASSQGTGHRGYTF.

The rearrangement joins TRBV29-1 to TRBJ2-1; the match to TRBD1 covers 9 bases. The CDR3 has 16 amino acids. The germline CDR1 and CDR2 sequences are SQVTM and ANQGSEA. V was clipped by 3 bases and J by 4 bases; unmatched bases: 10. This CDR3 is CSVEGDRDRAYNEQFF. CDR3 DNA sequence: TGCAGCGTTGAGGGAGACCGGGACAGGGCTTACAATGAGCAGTTCTTC.

CDR3 in amino acids: CASSLARDRGDQPQHF. The CDR3 DNA follows: TGTGCCAGCAGCTTAGCCCGGGACAGGGGTGATCAGCCCCAGCATTTT. The chain employs TRBV7-8 and TRBJ1-5, with 10 bases identical to TRBD1. This CDR3 contains 16 residues. The V gene end was trimmed by 0 bases and the J gene end by 5 bases; junction bases not matched to a gene: 4. Germline-derived CDR1 and CDR2 are SGHVS and FQNEAQ.

The CDR3 DNA reads TGTGCCACCAGCATTGCTAGCGGGGGGTATGATACGCAGTATTTT. This translates into CATSIASGGYDTQYF. This chain links TRBV15 with TRBJ2-3; 11 bases fit TRBD2. Trimming at V came to 4 bases and at J to 6 bases, leaving 6 bases not matched to a gene. The germline CDR1 and CDR2 sequences are LNHNV and YYDKDF (reference sequence). The CDR3 sequence is 15 residues long. Based on the CDR3 plus reference TRBV15 and TRBJ2-3, the full variable domain is DAMVIQNPRYQVTQFGKPVTLSCSQTLNHNVMYWYQQKSSQAPKLLFHYYDKDFNNEADTPDNFQSRRPNTSFCFLDIRSPGLGDTAMYLCATSIASGGYDTQYFGPGTRLTVL.

The genes are TRBV9 and TRBJ1-1, with D perhaps matching TRBD1 (6 bases). V gave up 4 bases and J gave up 3 bases, with 16 bases separating them. The CDR3 totals 15 residues. CDR1 and CDR2 from the germline V gene are SGDLS and YYNGEE. CDR3 coding DNA: TGTGCCAGCAGCACAAGCCGGGACACCTACACTGAAGCTTTCTTT. Translated, it gives CASSTSRDTYTEAFF. Full variable domain (rest looked up from reference TRBV9 and TRBJ1-1): DSGVTQTPKHLITATGQRVTLRCSPRSGDLSVYWYQQSLDQGLQFLIQYYNGEERAKGNILERFSAQQFPDLHSELNLSSLELGDSALYFCASSTSRDTYTEAFFGQGTRLTVV.

Only a few counts were recorded for this clone. Here the CDR3 reads CSVEGLANAGYEQYF. Written as DNA, the CDR3 is TGCAGCGTTGAGGGACTAGCTAATGCCGGATACGAGCAGTACTTC. The V and J genes are TRBV29-1 and TRBJ2-7, with 9 nucleotides matching TRBD2. Germline V gene sequence: CDR1 SQVTM, CDR2 ANQGSEA. The CDR3 is made up of 15 amino acids. With 3 bases clipped from V and 4 bases from J, the junction kept 10 bases outside the gene matches.

The DNA for the CDR3 is TGTGCCAGCACCACCCTTCGGACCCCTGAGGGGGAGCTGTTTTTT. It specifies CASTTLRTPEGELFF. This chain joins TRBV27 and TRBJ2-2; no clear D gene. This CDR3 spans 15 amino acids. Germline V lookup: CDR1 MNHEY, CDR2 SMNVEV (reference sequence). V was clipped by 7 bases and J by 8 bases, with 20 bases between them.

This clone was seen a handful of times. The gene calls are TRBV4-3 and TRBJ1-1; D not certain. Germline V gene data show CDR1 as LGHNA and CDR2 as YSLEER. The ends were cut back, 0 bases at V and 0 bases at J, with 5 bases in the middle. The CDR3 is made up of 14 amino acids. The CDR3 loop is CASSQEGMNTEAFF. The CDR3 DNA sequence: TGCGCCAGCAGCCAAGAGGGGATGAACACTGAAGCTTTCTTT.